These T cell receptor beta chains were read from a single sample in a study of blood T cell repertoires in COVID-19. The data were produced by immunoSEQ multiplex PCR, yet TCRdb's version contains in-frame clones alone and is incomplete. Of around 170,000 clones in the sample, 81% were seen once. Sequenced sample: peripheral blood. These receptors all stem from a woman older than 75 with COVID-19, enrolled during active disease. The CDR3 runs from the conserved cysteine through the conserved F or W. D genes are given only for firm matches. Size values are once, few and many counts, or a class for expanded clones, and some rows have none.

d_call | clone_size | j_call | v_call | cdr3_nt | cdr3_aa
TRBD2 | - | TRBJ2-7 | TRBV28 | TGTGCCAGCAGTTACGAGCGGGAGAGGGTCGAGCAGTACTTC | CASSYERERVEQYF
TRBD2 | few | TRBJ2-7 | TRBV4-1 | TGCGCCAGCAGCCACGGACTAGCGGGAGTAAGATACGAGCAGTACTTC | CASSHGLAGVRYEQYF
TRBD2 | - | TRBJ2-7 | TRBV5-1 | TGCGCCAGCAGCCCGGGACTAGCTGGCGAGCAGTACTTC | CASSPGLAGEQYF
TRBD2 | - | TRBJ2-7 | TRBV20-1 | TGCAGTGCTAGTAGGAGCGGGAGTCTCTACGAGCAGTACTTC | CSASRSGSLYEQYF
- | - | TRBJ2-5 | TRBV2 | TGTGCCAGCAGTGAAATACGGGGGTCCCAAGAGACCCAGTACTTC | CASSEIRGSQETQYF
TRBD2 | - | TRBJ2-1 | TRBV6-5 | TGTGCCAGCGGAATAGCGGGTGGGCCCTACAATGAGCAGTTCTTC | CASGIAGGPYNEQFF
TRBD1 | - | TRBJ1-2 | TRBV6-5 | TGTGCCAGCAGAAAGCGGGGACAGGCATACTATGGCTACACCTTC | CASRKRGQAYYGYTF
- | - | TRBJ2-7 | TRBV6-2/TRBV6-3 | TGTGCCAGCAGTTATTTGCTTAGGGCGAAAGCGGATGAGCAGTACTTC | CASSYLLRAKADEQYF
TRBD1 | - | TRBJ1-4 | TRBV11-3 | TGTGCCAGCAGCTTAGATTGCCCAGGGGGCGTAGAAAAACTGTTTTTT | CASSLDCPGGVEKLFF
TRBD2 | - | TRBJ2-7 | TRBV5-1 | TGCGCCAGCAGCCGGATTACGAGCGGGAGCTCCTACGAGCAGTACTTC | CASSRITSGSSYEQYF
- | once | TRBJ2-3 | TRBV30 | TGTGCCTGGAGTTCCGGGTCAGATACGCAGTATTTT | CAWSSGSDTQYF
- | - | TRBJ2-3 | TRBV7-2 | TGTGCCAGCAGCTCCTGGGGGCGCGGGCTCGCAGGGGATACGCAGTATTTT | CASSSWGRGLAGDTQYF
- | few | TRBJ1-1 | TRBV5-1 | TGCGCCAGCAGCGTTACAGTATTCACTGAAGCTTTCTTT | CASSVTVFTEAFF
- | - | TRBJ1-2 | TRBV5-1 | TGCGCCAGCAGCTTGGGCCAGGTGTCTAACTATGGCTACACCTTC | CASSLGQVSNYGYTF
TRBD1 | once | TRBJ1-2 | TRBV3-1/TRBV3-2 | TGTGCCAGCAGCCAAGAACAGGGGGCCCACACCTTC | CASSQEQGAHTF
- | - | TRBJ1-2 | TRBV5-4 | TGTGCCAGCAGCTTGGAGGGGAACTATGGCTACACCTTC | CASSLEGNYGYTF
- | - | TRBJ1-2 | TRBV24-1 | TGTGCCACCAGAACCGGCAGGGAAGGGGGCTACACCTTC | CATRTGREGGYTF
- | few | TRBJ1-1 | TRBV29-1 | TGCAGCGTTGGAGGGTCGGGGACTGAAGCTTTCTTT | CSVGGSGTEAFF
- | - | TRBJ1-5 | TRBV4-3 | TGCGCCAGCAGCCAAGCCCTGGCGGGCAATCAGCCCCAGCATTTT | CASSQALAGNQPQHF
- | once | TRBJ2-7 | TRBV5-1 | TGCGCCAGCAGCTTGGGGGCGGGATTATCCTACGAGCAGTACTTC | CASSLGAGLSYEQYF
TRBD1 | - | TRBJ2-7 | TRBV5-1 | TGCGCCAGCAGCGGAAAGACAGGGAACGTCTACGAGCAGTACTTC | CASSGKTGNVYEQYF
- | - | TRBJ2-2 | TRBV7-2 | TGTGCCAGCAGCTATCGCCAAAGGGGCACCGGGGAGCTGTTTTTT | CASSYRQRGTGELFF
TRBD2 | - | TRBJ2-7 | TRBV7-8 | TGTGCCACCCTTGATCCGGGAGGGGTCTACGAGCAGTACTTC | CATLDPGGVYEQYF
- | - | TRBJ2-7 | TRBV18 | TGTGCCAGCTCACCGCGGGCCTACGAGCAGTACTTC | CASSPRAYEQYF
TRBD1 | - | TRBJ2-7 | TRBV27 | TGTGCCAGCAGTTCCTTCGGACAGGGGGCGACCTACGAGCAGTACTTC | CASSSFGQGATYEQYF
- | - | TRBJ1-3 | TRBV5-5 | TGTGCCAGCAGCCACCCTGGACGGGGCTCTGGAAACACCATATATTTT | CASSHPGRGSGNTIYF
- | - | TRBJ2-5 | TRBV18 | TGTGCCAGCTCACCATCCCCCCTAGCACAAGAGACCCAGTACTTC | CASSPSPLAQETQYF
TRBD2 | - | TRBJ2-1 | TRBV9 | TGTGCCAGCAGCGCCACTAGCGACAGCTCCTACAATGAGCAGTTCTTC | CASSATSDSSYNEQFF
- | few | TRBJ1-3 | TRBV19 | TGTGCCAGTACAGACAGGAGCTCTGGAAACACCATATATTTT | CASTDRSSGNTIYF
- | - | TRBJ1-2 | TRBV4-1 | TGCGCCAGCAGCCAAAATCGAGGAGTCTATGGCTACACCTTC | CASSQNRGVYGYTF
- | - | TRBJ1-2 | TRBV7-9 | TGTGCCAGCAGCTTAGACGGTAACGTAAAAGGCTACACCTTC | CASSLDGNVKGYTF
TRBD1 | - | TRBJ1-2 | TRBV27 | TGTGCCAGCAGTTCGACAGGGGGGTTAGCTAACTATGGCTACACCTTC | CASSSTGGLANYGYTF
- | - | TRBJ1-3 | TRBV11-2 | TGTGCCAGCAGCCGTACCTCAGGGGCCTCTGGAAACACCATATATTTT | CASSRTSGASGNTIYF
- | - | TRBJ2-7 | TRBV19 | TGTGCCAGTAGTCCAAGTCGGGTCCATGAGCAGTACTTC | CASSPSRVHEQYF
- | - | TRBJ2-3 | TRBV25-1 | TGTGCCAGCAGTGGGGTGACTAGACCCTCCAGCACAGATACGCAGTATTTT | CASSGVTRPSSTDTQYF
- | - | TRBJ1-4 | TRBV14 | TGTGCCAGCAGCCTAGGTCGGGGGAGGGTGCGGGAAAAACTGTTTTTT | CASSLGRGRVREKLFF
- | - | TRBJ2-2 | TRBV29-1 | TGCAGCGTTGAAGAGGAGGGAGGCGGGGAGCTGTTTTTT | CSVEEEGGGELFF